This T cell receptor beta chain is drawn from a study of cytomegalovirus exposure and HLA in healthy donors. PCR used 60 Vbeta primers and 13 Jbeta primers. The method was immunoSEQ multiplex PCR; TCRdb's version includes in-frame clones alone and lacks a portion of them. The sample has about 160,000 clones, approximately 80% seen once. Germline CDR1 MDHEN, CDR2 SYDVKM. CDR3 size: 12 residues. Trimming took off 5 bases at V and 7 bases at J, with 9 bases between the two ends. This chain joins TRBV28 and TRBJ2-1; the D gene is possibly TRBD1 (6 bases). The TCR comes from a woman aged 25-40 years in good health and CMV-seronegative. Sample: PBMCs. The CDR3 loop reads CASSLQGNEQFF. The DNA for the CDR3 is TGTGCCAGCAGTCTCCAGGGGAATGAGCAGTTCTTC. Drawing the rest from reference TRBV28 and TRBJ2-1, the complete variable domain is DVKVTQSSRYLVKRTGEKVFLECVQDMDHENMFWYRQDPGLGLRLIYFSYDVKMKEKGDIPEGYSVSREKKERFSLILESASTNQTSMYLCASSLQGNEQFFGPGTRLTVL.